A single T cell receptor beta chain is shown here with its context. The source of the sample is a study of blood T cell repertoires in COVID-19. Study at large: T cells, B-cell-depleted T cells, or PBMCs supplied cDNA or gDNA.

The authors' processing: Amplification of reference gene primers provided the estimated nucleated cell counts. Profiled with immunoSEQ multiplex PCR; TCRdb holds only in-frame clones, not every one. That table is the source of V, J and clone size, and D and trimming were worked out from the DNA. The profile covers roughly 30,000 clones, with roughly 92% appearing a single time and approximately 4% taken by the ten largest. The source of this sequence is a man in his 60s with acute or convalescent COVID-19. The sequenced sample was peripheral blood.

CDR3 region: CASKGRVDGYTF. CDR3 DNA: TGTGCCAGCAAGGGCAGGGTCGATGGCTACACCTTC. The chain combines TRBV27 with TRBJ1-2, with a tentative D call TRBD1 (5 bases). Trimming pared 7 bases from V and 6 bases from J, leaving 12 bases between. Per the germline V gene, CDR1 is MNHEY and CDR2 is SMNVEV (reference sequence). The CDR3 is 12 residues long.